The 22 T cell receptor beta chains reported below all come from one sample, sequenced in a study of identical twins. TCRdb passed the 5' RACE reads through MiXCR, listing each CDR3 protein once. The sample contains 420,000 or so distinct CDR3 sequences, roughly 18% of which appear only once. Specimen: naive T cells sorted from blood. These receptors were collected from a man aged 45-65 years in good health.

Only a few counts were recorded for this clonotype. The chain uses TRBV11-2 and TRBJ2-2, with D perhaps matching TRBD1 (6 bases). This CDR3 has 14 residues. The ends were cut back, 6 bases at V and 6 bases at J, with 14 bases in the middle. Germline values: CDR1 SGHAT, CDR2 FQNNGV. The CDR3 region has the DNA TGTGCCAGCAGGGGAATGGACAGCCCCGGGGAGCTGTTTTTT. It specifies CASRGMDSPGELFF.

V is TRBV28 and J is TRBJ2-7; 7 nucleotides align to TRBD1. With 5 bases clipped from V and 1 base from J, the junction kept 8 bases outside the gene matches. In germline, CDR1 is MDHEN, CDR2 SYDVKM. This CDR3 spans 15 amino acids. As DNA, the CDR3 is TGTGCCAGCAGTCAAACAGGGGATCTGTCCTACGAGCAGTACTTC. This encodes CASSQTGDLSYEQYF.

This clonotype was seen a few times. CDR3 bases: TGCAGTGCTAGTATGCCTACAAGACAGGACTATGGCTACACCTTC. Translating gives CSASMPTRQDYGYTF. This chain links TRBV20-1 with TRBJ1-2; tentative D call: TRBD1 (6 bases). The germline V gene encodes CDR1 DFQATT and CDR2 SNEGSKA (reference sequence). The CDR3 totals 15 residues. Trimming cost V 3 bases and J 3 bases, with 17 bases left between them.

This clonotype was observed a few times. The CDR3 here is CASSPGGFSQETQYF. CDR3 in DNA: TGTGCCAGCAGCCCAGGGGGCTTCAGCCAAGAGACCCAGTACTTC. This sequence joins TRBV6-1 and TRBJ2-5; 8 nucleotides agree with TRBD1. The germline V gene has CDR1 MNHNS and CDR2 SASEGT. V lost 6 bases to trimming and J lost 1 base; unmatched junction nucleotides: 7. This CDR3 is 15 amino acids long.

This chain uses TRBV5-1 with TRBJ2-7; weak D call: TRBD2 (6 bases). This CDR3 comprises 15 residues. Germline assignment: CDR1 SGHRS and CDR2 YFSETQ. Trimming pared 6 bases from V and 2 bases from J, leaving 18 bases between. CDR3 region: CASNSLRGSTYEQYF. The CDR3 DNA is TGCGCCAGCAATTCACTGCGGGGCTCAACCTACGAGCAGTACTTC. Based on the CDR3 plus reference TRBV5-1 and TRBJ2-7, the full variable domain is KAGVTQTPRYLIKTRGQQVTLSCSPISGHRSVSWYQQTPGQGLQFLFEYFSETQRNKGNFPGRFSGRQFSNSRSEMNVSTLELGDSALYLCASNSLRGSTYEQYFGPGTRLTVT.

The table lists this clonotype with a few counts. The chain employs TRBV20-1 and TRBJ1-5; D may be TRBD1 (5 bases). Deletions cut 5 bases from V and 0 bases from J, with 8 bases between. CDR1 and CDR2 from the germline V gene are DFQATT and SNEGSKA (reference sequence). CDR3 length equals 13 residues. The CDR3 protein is CSAGTFSNQPQHF. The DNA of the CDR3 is TGCAGTGCTGGGACGTTTAGCAATCAGCCCCAGCATTTT.

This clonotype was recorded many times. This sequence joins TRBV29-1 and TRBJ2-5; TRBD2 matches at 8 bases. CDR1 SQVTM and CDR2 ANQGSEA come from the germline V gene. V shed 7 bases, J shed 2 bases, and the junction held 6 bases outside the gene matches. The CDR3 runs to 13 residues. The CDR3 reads CSAPGGDQETQYF. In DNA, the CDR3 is TGCAGCGCGCCGGGAGGGGATCAAGAGACCCAGTACTTC.

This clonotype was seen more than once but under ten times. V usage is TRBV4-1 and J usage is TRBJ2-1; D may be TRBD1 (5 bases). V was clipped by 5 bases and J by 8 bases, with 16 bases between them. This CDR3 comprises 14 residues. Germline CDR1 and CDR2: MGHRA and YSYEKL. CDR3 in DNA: TGCGCCAGCAGCTATCGGTCGGAAGGGGATGAGCAGTTCTTC. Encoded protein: CASSYRSEGDEQFF.

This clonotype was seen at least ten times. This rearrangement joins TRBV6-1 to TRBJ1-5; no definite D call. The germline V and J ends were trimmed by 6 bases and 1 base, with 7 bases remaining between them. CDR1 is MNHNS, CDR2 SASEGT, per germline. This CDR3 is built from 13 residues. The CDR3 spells CASRDGSNQPQHF. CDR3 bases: TGTGCCAGCAGGGACGGAAGCAATCAGCCCCAGCATTTT.

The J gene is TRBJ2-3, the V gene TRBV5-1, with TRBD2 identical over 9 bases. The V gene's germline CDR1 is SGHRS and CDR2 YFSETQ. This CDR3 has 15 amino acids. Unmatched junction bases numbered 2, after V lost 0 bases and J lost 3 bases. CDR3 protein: CASSLEGLATDTQYF. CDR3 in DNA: TGCGCCAGCAGCTTGGAAGGACTAGCGACAGATACGCAGTATTTT.

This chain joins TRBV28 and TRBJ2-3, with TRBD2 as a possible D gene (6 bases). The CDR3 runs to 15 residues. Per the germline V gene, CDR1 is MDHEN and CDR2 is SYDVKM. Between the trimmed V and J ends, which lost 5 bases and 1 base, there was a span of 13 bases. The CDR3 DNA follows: TGTGCCAGCAGTGGGAAGGGAGGTGGCACAGATACGCAGTATTTT. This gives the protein CASSGKGGGTDTQYF.

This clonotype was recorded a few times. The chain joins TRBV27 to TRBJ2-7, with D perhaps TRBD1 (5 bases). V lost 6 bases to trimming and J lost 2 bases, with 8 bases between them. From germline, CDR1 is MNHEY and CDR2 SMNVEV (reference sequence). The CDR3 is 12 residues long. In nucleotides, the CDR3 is TGTGCCAGCAGGGCAGGGCCCTACGAGCAGTACTTC. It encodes CASRAGPYEQYF.

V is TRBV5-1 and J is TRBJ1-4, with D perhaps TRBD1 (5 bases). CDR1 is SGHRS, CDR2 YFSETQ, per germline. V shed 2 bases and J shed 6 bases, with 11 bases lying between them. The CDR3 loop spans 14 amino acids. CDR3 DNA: TGCGCCAGCAGCTTAGCGGGGGGGGATGAAAAACTGTTTTTT. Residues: CASSLAGGDEKLFF.

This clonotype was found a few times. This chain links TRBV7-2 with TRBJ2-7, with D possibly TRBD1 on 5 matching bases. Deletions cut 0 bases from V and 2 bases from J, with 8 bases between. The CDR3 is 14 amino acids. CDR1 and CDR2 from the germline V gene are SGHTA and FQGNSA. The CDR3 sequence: CASSLAGDAYEQYF. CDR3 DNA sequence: TGTGCCAGCAGCTTAGCAGGGGATGCCTACGAGCAGTACTTC.

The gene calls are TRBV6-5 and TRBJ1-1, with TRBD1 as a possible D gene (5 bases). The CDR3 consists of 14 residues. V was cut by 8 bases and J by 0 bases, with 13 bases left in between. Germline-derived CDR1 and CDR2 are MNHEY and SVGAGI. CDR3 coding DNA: TGTGCCAGCGGGTACAGGAACATGAACACTGAAGCTTTCTTT. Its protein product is CASGYRNMNTEAFF.

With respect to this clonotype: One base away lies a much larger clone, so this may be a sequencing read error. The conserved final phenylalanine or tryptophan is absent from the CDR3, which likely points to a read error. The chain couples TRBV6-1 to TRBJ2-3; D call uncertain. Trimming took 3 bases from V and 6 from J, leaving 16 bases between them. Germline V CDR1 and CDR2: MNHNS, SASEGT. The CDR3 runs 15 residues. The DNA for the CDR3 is TGTGCCAGCAGTGACCGTCCGGTACCTGAGGATACGCAGTATTCT. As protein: CASSDRPVPEDTQYS.

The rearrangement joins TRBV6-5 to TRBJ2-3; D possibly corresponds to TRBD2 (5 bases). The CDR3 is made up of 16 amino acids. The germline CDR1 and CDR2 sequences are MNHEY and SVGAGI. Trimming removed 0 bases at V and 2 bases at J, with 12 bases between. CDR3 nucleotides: TGTGCCAGCAGTTACTCCGGGGAAGGTTACACAGATACGCAGTATTTT. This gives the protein CASSYSGEGYTDTQYF.

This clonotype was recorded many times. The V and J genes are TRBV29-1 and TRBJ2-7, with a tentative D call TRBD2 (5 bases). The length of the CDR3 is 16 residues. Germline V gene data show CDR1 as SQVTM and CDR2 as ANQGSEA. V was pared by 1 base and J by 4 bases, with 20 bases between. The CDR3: CSVEGERTGLKYEQYF. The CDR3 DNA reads TGCAGCGTTGAAGGGGAACGGACTGGCTTAAAATACGAGCAGTACTTC.

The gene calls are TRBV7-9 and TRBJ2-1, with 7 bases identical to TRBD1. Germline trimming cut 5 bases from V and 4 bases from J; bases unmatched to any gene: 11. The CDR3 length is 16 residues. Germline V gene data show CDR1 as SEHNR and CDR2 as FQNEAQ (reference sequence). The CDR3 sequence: CASSDLPGTAYNEQFF. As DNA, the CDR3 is TGTGCCAGCAGCGATCTCCCCGGGACAGCATACAATGAGCAGTTCTTC.

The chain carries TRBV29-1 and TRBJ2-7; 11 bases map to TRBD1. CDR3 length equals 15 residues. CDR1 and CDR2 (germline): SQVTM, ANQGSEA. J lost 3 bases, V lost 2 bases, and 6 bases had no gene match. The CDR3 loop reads CSVEKEDRGLYEQYF. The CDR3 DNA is TGCAGCGTTGAAAAGGAGGACAGGGGGCTCTACGAGCAGTACTTC.

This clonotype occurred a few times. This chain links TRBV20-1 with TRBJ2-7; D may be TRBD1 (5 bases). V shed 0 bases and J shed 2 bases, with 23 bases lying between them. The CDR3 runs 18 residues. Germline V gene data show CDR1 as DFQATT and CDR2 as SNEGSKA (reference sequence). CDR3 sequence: CSARDPRSLSDTPYEQYF. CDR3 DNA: TGCAGTGCTAGAGACCCACGATCCCTTTCGGACACCCCCTACGAGCAGTACTTC.

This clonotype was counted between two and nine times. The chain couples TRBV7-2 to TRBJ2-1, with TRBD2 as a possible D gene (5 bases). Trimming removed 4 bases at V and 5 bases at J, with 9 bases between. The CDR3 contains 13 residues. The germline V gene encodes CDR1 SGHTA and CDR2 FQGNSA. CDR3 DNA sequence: TGTGCCAGCAGCTGGAGGCGGAACAATGAGCAGTTCTTC. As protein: CASSWRRNNEQFF. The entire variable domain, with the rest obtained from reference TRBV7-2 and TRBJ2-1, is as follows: GAGVSQSPSNKVTEKGKDVELRCDPISGHTALYWYRQSLGQGLEFLIYFQGNSAPDKSGLPSDRFSAERTGGSVSTLTIQRTQQEDSAVYLCASSWRRNNEQFFGPGTRLTVL.